Shown below are 32 T cell receptor beta chains from a single sample sequenced in a study of CD8+ T cells in alopecia areata. The authors extracted RNA and reverse transcribed it into cDNA as the sequencing template. Sequenced by immunoSEQ multiplex PCR; TCRdb stores in-frame clones only, minus some. This table holds approximately 300,000 clones, roughly 50% found once. The treatment: oral pan-JAK inhibitor, 5-10 mg twice daily. This specimen consisted of CD4+ T cells sorted from blood, obtained at week 24, from a patient treated with tofacitinib. Receptor source: a human donor with alopecia areata.

CDR3 DNA sequence: TGTGCCAGCAGCTCCTCCGGACAGTTCAATCAGCCCCAGCATTTT. This sequence encodes CASSSSGQFNQPQHF. The V gene is TRBV7-9, the J gene TRBJ1-5, with a possible D match to TRBD1 (6 bases). The CDR3 is 15 amino acids. Trimming stripped 4 bases from V and 3 bases from J, with 13 bases between. Germline assignment: CDR1 SEHNR and CDR2 FQNEAQ (reference sequence).

This clone has a handful of counts. J is TRBJ2-7 and V is TRBV25-1, with 8 nucleotides matching TRBD1. Trimming removed 6 bases from V and 2 bases from J; junction bases left unmatched: 0. Germline CDR1 MGHDK, CDR2 SYGVNS. The CDR3 consists of 12 residues. CDR3 sequence reads: CASRDRAYEQYF. DNA of the CDR3: TGTGCCAGCAGGGACAGGGCCTACGAGCAGTACTTC.

This clone was seen more than once but under ten times. V usage is TRBV29-1 and J usage is TRBJ2-1; D is undetermined. The V gene lost 5 bases and the J gene lost 8 bases, with 13 bases spanning the gap. Germline V gene data show CDR1 as SQVTM and CDR2 as ANQGSEA. The CDR3 has 12 amino acids. The CDR3 loop reads CSVSRLAYEQFF. The CDR3 bases are TGCAGCGTTTCACGTCTGGCCTATGAGCAGTTCTTC.

The rearrangement links TRBV27 to TRBJ1-4; no clear D gene. Per germline, CDR1 MNHEY and CDR2 SMNVEV (reference sequence). CDR3 length equals 14 residues. Trimming shortened V by 3 bases and J by 10 bases, and 15 bases separated the two germline ends. CDR3 protein: CASSLSVPVGKLFF. The DNA for the CDR3 is TGTGCCAGCAGTTTGAGTGTCCCGGTGGGAAAACTGTTTTTT.

V usage is TRBV19 and J usage is TRBJ1-1; 8 nucleotides align to TRBD1. After removal of 3 bases from V and 5 bases from J, the junction contained 11 bases not matched to a gene. There are 16 residues in the CDR3. CDR1 LNHDA and CDR2 SQIVND come from the germline V gene (reference sequence). The DNA for the CDR3 is TGTGCCAGTAGTATCTCCGCCGGACAGGGAAGAACTGAAGCTTTCTTT. Translation gives CASSISAGQGRTEAFF.

This chain links TRBV15 with TRBJ2-5, with D possibly being TRBD2 (6 bases). The CDR3 is made up of 15 amino acids. The germline V gene has CDR1 LNHNV and CDR2 YYDKDF (reference sequence). Trimming stripped 1 base from V and 5 bases from J, with 14 bases between. CDR3 sequence (DNA): TGTGCCACCAGCAGAGGGGCTGCGGGAAGGGAGACCCAGTACTTC. Translation gives CATSRGAAGRETQYF.

This chain uses TRBV29-1 with TRBJ2-5; TRBD1 agrees at 8 bases. The CDR3 is 14 residues long. V was pared by 6 bases and J by 5 bases, with 11 bases of the junction left unmatched. Germline CDR1 reads SQVTM; CDR2 reads ANQGSEA. The CDR3 DNA reads TGCAGCGTCGATACCCCGACAGGGGACGAGACCCAGTACTTC. It encodes CSVDTPTGDETQYF. Drawing the rest from reference TRBV29-1 and TRBJ2-5, the complete variable domain is SAVISQKPSRDICQRGTSLTIQCQVDSQVTMMFWYRQQPGQSLTLIATANQGSEATYESGFVIDKFPISRPNLTFSTLTVSNMSPEDSSIYLCSVDTPTGDETQYFGPGTRLLVL.

The chain carries TRBV19 and TRBJ2-1; tentatively, D is TRBD2 (5 bases). Germline values: CDR1 LNHDA, CDR2 SQIVND (reference sequence). Trimming pared 6 bases from V and 0 bases from J, leaving 9 bases between. The CDR3 spans 14 residues. This CDR3 reads CASSGLSSYNEQFF. The CDR3 bases are TGTGCCAGTAGCGGACTTAGCTCCTACAATGAGCAGTTCTTC.

The chain recombines TRBV6-1 with TRBJ1-6, with unresolved D. The CDR3 consists of 12 residues. CDR1 MNHNS and CDR2 SASEGT come from the germline V gene. V was trimmed by 6 bases and J by 10 bases, leaving 10 bases between them. The CDR3 DNA sequence: TGTGCCAGCAGGACTGGTGGGTCACCCCTCCACTTT. It specifies CASRTGGSPLHF.

V usage is TRBV9 and J usage is TRBJ1-1; D unclear. V lost 0 bases, J lost 1 base, and 7 bases lay in between. There are 14 residues in the CDR3. Germline V gives CDR1 SGDLS, CDR2 YYNGEE. CDR3: CASSVDSANTEAFF. CDR3 nucleotide sequence: TGTGCCAGCAGCGTAGACAGTGCGAACACTGAAGCTTTCTTT.

This clone was observed a handful of times. Germline is not matched at one junction end, which may reflect a read error. CDR3 bases: TGTGCTAGCAGCCTCCCCCCGACCGGGACCCCCAAAAACATTCAGTACTTC. This codes for CASSLPPTGTPKNIQYF. This chain uses TRBV7-7 with TRBJ2-4; either TRBD1 or TRBD2 may supply D (5 bases each). Germline CDR1 reads SSHAT; CDR2 reads FNYEAQ (reference sequence). This CDR3 has 17 residues.

The chain is built from TRBV30 and TRBJ2-5; D is uncertain. CDR1 is GTSNPN, CDR2 SVGIG, per germline (reference sequence). V lost 3 bases to trimming and J lost 1 base, with 12 bases between them. The CDR3 covers 14 residues. The CDR3 DNA reads TGTGCCTGGAGGGCCCCCACGAGCCAAGAGACCCAGTACTTC. Its translation is CAWRAPTSQETQYF.

V usage is TRBV5-6 and J usage is TRBJ1-2; possibly TRBD1 for D (6 bases). V dropped 3 bases and J dropped 5 bases, with 17 bases sitting between them. This CDR3 region has 15 residues. The V gene's germline CDR1 is SGHDT and CDR2 YYEEEE. CDR3 in DNA: TGTGCCAGCAGCTACTACCAGGGGTTACCTTATGGCTACACCTTC. It yields the protein CASSYYQGLPYGYTF. Based on the CDR3 plus reference TRBV5-6 and TRBJ1-2, the full variable domain is DAGVTQSPTHLIKTRGQQVTLRCSPKSGHDTVSWYQQALGQGPQFIFQYYEEEERQRGNFPDRFSGHQFPNYSSELNVNALLLGDSALYLCASSYYQGLPYGYTFGSGTRLTVV.

CDR3 in DNA: TGTGCCAGCAGAGCCCGGCAGGGAGACAATCAGCCCCAGCATTTT. Protein: CASRARQGDNQPQHF. J is TRBJ1-5 and V is TRBV6-5; possibly TRBD1 for D (5 bases). V lost 6 bases to trimming and J lost 3 bases, with 15 bases between them. Germline V lookup: CDR1 MNHEY, CDR2 SVGAGI. This CDR3 contains 15 residues.

This clone was seen more than once but under ten times. V is TRBV7-2 and J is TRBJ2-3; possibly TRBD2 for D (6 bases). CDR1 is SGHTA and CDR2 is FQGNSA in the germline V gene. V lost 6 bases and J 6 bases, leaving 10 bases between the germline ends. The CDR3 has 12 amino acids. CDR3 nucleotide sequence: TGTGCCAGCAGGATCGGGGGTGATACGCAGTATTTT. Translation: CASRIGGDTQYF.

The chain recombines TRBV7-2 with TRBJ2-5, with 9 bases that match TRBD1. With V trimmed by 4 bases and J by 5 bases, 11 bases remained unmatched. CDR1 is SGHTA and CDR2 is FQGNSA in the germline V gene. The CDR3 totals 16 residues. The CDR3 region has the DNA TGTGCCAGCAGCTCTCCCCGACAGGGGGAGGAGGAGACCCAGTACTTC. Residues: CASSSPRQGEEETQYF.

There are a few counts of this clone. This chain links TRBV7-2 with TRBJ1-1; maybe TRBD1 (5 bases). This CDR3 contains 18 residues. Germline-derived CDR1 and CDR2 are SGHTA and FQGNSA. V shed 4 bases and J shed 0 bases, with 21 bases lying between them. CDR3 amino acids: CASSSSVRGRWMNTEAFF. The CDR3, as DNA: TGTGCCAGCAGCTCCTCCGTGAGGGGCCGGTGGATGAACACTGAAGCTTTCTTT. Variable domain in full (rest from reference TRBV7-2 and TRBJ1-1): GAGVSQSPSNKVTEKGKDVELRCDPISGHTALYWYRQSLGQGLEFLIYFQGNSAPDKSGLPSDRFSAERTGGSVSTLTIQRTQQEDSAVYLCASSSSVRGRWMNTEAFFGQGTRLTVV.

The rearrangement uses TRBV30 and TRBJ1-1, with 10 nucleotides matching TRBD1. Germline V gene lookup returns CDR1 GTSNPN and CDR2 SVGIG (reference sequence). The CDR3 is 15 amino acids. The V gene end was trimmed by 0 bases and the J gene end by 6 bases; junction bases not matched to a gene: 7. The CDR3 is CAWSVQGTGVAEAFF. In DNA form, the CDR3 reads TGTGCCTGGAGTGTACAAGGGACAGGGGTAGCTGAAGCTTTCTTT.

This clone was detected only a few times. This chain uses TRBV6-5 with TRBJ2-3; D unresolved. CDR1 and CDR2 from the germline V gene are MNHEY and SVGAGI. This CDR3 contains 13 residues. V lost 6 bases and J lost 1, with 8 bases in between. CDR3 in amino acids: CASRKGGTDTQYF. The CDR3 DNA follows: TGTGCCAGCAGGAAGGGTGGCACAGATACGCAGTATTTT.

The gene calls are TRBV30 and TRBJ2-7; D could derive from TRBD1 or TRBD2 (5 bases each). The ends were cut back, 5 bases at V and 6 bases at J, with 14 bases in the middle. Per germline, CDR1 GTSNPN and CDR2 SVGIG (reference sequence). The CDR3 totals 12 residues. The CDR3 reads CAWSSGAAEQYF. CDR3 coding DNA: TGTGCCTGGTCCTCCGGGGCGGCCGAGCAGTACTTC.

The rearrangement uses TRBV30 and TRBJ2-3; 7 bases map to TRBD1. CDR1 and CDR2 (germline): GTSNPN, SVGIG (reference sequence). Trimming at V came to 6 bases and at J to 0 bases, leaving 6 bases not matched to a gene. This CDR3 spans 14 amino acids. The CDR3 loop is CACSTGLSTDTQYF. CDR3 sequence (DNA): TGTGCCTGTTCGACAGGGCTAAGCACAGATACGCAGTATTTT.

This chain joins TRBV6-1 and TRBJ2-2, with TRBD2 matching 9 bases. Germline V gene data show CDR1 as MNHNS and CDR2 as SASEGT. The CDR3 is 14 amino acids. V gave up 6 bases and J gave up 7 bases; unmatched junction bases: 6. The CDR3 sequence: CASRRTSENGELFF. DNA of the CDR3: TGTGCCAGCAGAAGGACTAGCGAGAACGGGGAGCTGTTTTTT.

This clone was picked up a small number of times. The rearrangement uses TRBV9 and TRBJ1-3; D not certain. Germline values: CDR1 SGDLS, CDR2 YYNGEE. The CDR3 sequence is 12 residues long. The V end was cut by 3 bases, the J end by 1 base, with 2 bases between. CDR3 nucleotides: TGTGCCAGCAGCGCGTCTGGAAACACCATATATTTT. Translated, it gives CASSASGNTIYF.

The CDR3 coding sequence is TGTGCCAGCAGCTTGATCGTCAGAGACACCGGGGAGCTGTTTTTT. Protein product: CASSLIVRDTGELFF. The chain is built from TRBV5-6 and TRBJ2-2, with D unresolved. The ends were cut back, 1 base at V and 3 bases at J, with 10 bases in the middle. Germline V lookup: CDR1 SGHDT, CDR2 YYEEEE. CDR3 length: 15 amino acids. Full variable domain (rest looked up from reference TRBV5-6 and TRBJ2-2): DAGVTQSPTHLIKTRGQQVTLRCSPKSGHDTVSWYQQALGQGPQFIFQYYEEEERQRGNFPDRFSGHQFPNYSSELNVNALLLGDSALYLCASSLIVRDTGELFFGEGSRLTVL.

This clone was counted a single time. V usage is TRBV5-1 and J usage is TRBJ2-1; perhaps TRBD2 as D (6 bases). V lost 2 bases and J 8 bases, leaving 11 bases between the germline ends. Germline CDR1 reads SGHRS; CDR2 reads YFSETQ. The length of the CDR3 is 13 residues. This CDR3 is CASSFLARDEQFF. CDR3 in DNA: TGCGCCAGCAGCTTTCTAGCGAGGGATGAGCAGTTCTTC.

In its sample, this clone was seen a few times. The chain carries TRBV28 and TRBJ2-7, with D hard to call. From germline, CDR1 is MDHEN and CDR2 SYDVKM. This CDR3 comprises 13 residues. The V gene lost 2 bases and the J gene lost 5 bases, with 10 bases spanning the gap. Here the CDR3 DNA reads TGTGCCAGCAGTTTAGGCCCTCGTAACGAGCAGTACTTC. Amino acids: CASSLGPRNEQYF.

The V call is TRBV9, the J call TRBJ2-7; D gene unclear. The CDR3 extends over 13 amino acids. The V end lost 3 bases, the J end lost 2 bases, and 9 bases lay between the germline ends. Germline V gene lookup returns CDR1 SGDLS and CDR2 YYNGEE. The CDR3 DNA reads TGTGCCAGCAGCGGACCGCGGCCCTACGAGCAGTACTTC. Amino acids: CASSGPRPYEQYF.

Concerning this clone itself: In the same sample, other DNA sequences code for this CDR3. The chain joins TRBV5-1 to TRBJ1-1; TRBD1 is a possible D gene (5 bases). CDR3 length equals 13 residues. Between the trimmed V and J ends, which lost 2 bases and 1 base, there was a span of 6 bases. The germline gives CDR1 SGHRS, CDR2 YFSETQ. The DNA of the CDR3 is TGCGCCAGCAGCTTCACAGGGAACACTGAAGCTTTCTTT. Protein: CASSFTGNTEAFF.

As concerns this clone: Its ends do not fully match the called genes, so a read error is possible. The rearrangement links TRBV7-7 to TRBJ2-3, with D perhaps matching TRBD1 (5 bases). Germline V gene sequence: CDR1 SSHAT, CDR2 FNYEAQ (reference sequence). CDR3 length equals 13 residues. CDR3 in DNA: TGTGCTAGCAGCGTAGGGGCGACAGATACGCAGTATTTT. It specifies CASSVGATDTQYF. The complete variable domain, with remaining parts taken from reference TRBV7-7 and TRBJ2-3, reads GAGVSQSPRYKVTKRGQDVTLRCDPISSHATLYWYQQALGQGPEFLTYFNYEAQPDKSGLPSDRFSAERPEGSISTLTIQRTEQRDSAMYRCASSVGATDTQYFGPGTRLTVL.

The chain employs TRBV29-1 and TRBJ1-1; D unclear. The V gene's germline CDR1 is SQVTM and CDR2 ANQGSEA. Trimming removed 4 bases from V and 2 bases from J, with 14 bases in between. The CDR3 is 14 amino acids. CDR3 bases: TGCAGCGTTGGCGTGCGGAGTATTAACACTGAAGCTTTCTTT. As protein: CSVGVRSINTEAFF.

The chain links TRBV4-1 to TRBJ1-2; D is perhaps TRBD1 (5 bases). Between the trimmed V and J ends, which lost 4 bases and 7 bases, there was a span of 19 bases. There are 15 residues in the CDR3. Per germline, CDR1 MGHRA and CDR2 YSYEKL. This chain's CDR3 is CASSRLVGEGSGYTF. The CDR3 DNA sequence: TGCGCCAGCAGCCGACTAGTGGGGGAAGGGAGTGGCTACACCTTC.

This clone has a handful of counts. The V gene is TRBV30, the J gene TRBJ2-3; either TRBD1 or TRBD2 may fit D (5 bases each). Germline CDR1 is GTSNPN and CDR2 is SVGIG (reference sequence). CDR3 length: 15 residues. The germline V and J ends were trimmed by 0 bases and 1 base, with 11 bases remaining between them. In nucleotides, the CDR3 is TGTGCCTGGAGTGTTATGGGGGATGGCACAGATACGCAGTATTTT. Residues: CAWSVMGDGTDTQYF.